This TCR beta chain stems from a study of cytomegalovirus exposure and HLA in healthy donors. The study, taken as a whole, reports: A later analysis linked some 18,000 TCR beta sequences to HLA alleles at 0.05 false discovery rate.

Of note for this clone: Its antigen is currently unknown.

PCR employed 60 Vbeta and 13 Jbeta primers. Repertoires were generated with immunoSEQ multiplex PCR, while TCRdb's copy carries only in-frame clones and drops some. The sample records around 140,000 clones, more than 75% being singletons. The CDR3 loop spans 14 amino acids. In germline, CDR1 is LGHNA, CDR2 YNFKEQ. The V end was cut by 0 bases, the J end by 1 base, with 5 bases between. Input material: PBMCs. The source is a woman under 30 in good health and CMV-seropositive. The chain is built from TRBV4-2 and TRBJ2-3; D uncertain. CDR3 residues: CASSQDQGTDTQYF. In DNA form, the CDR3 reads TGTGCCAGCAGCCAAGACCAGGGCACAGATACGCAGTATTTT.